The following is a TCR beta chain sequence with its context. The sample is drawn from a study of blood T cell repertoires in COVID-19. In the study overall: COVID-19 samples, acute and convalescent, were from the United States, Italy and Spain. Sample material is recorded as cDNA or gDNA derived from T cells, B-cell-depleted T cells, or PBMCs.

V was clipped by 3 bases and J by 5 bases; unmatched bases: 7. Per the germline V gene, CDR1 is SGDLS and CDR2 is YYNGEE. This CDR3 contains 14 residues. Original analysis: The assay estimated nucleated cells by amplifying reference gene primers. The method was immunoSEQ multiplex PCR; TCRdb's version includes in-frame clones alone and lacks a portion of them. The D gene and trimming were derived from the DNA, and the V and J assignments and clone size from that table. The top ten clones hold roughly 3.1% of a sample with about 250,000 clones, nearly 90% of them seen once. The chain links TRBV9 to TRBJ2-7; TRBD1 matches at 8 bases. Input material: peripheral blood. This receptor was taken from a man aged 18-30 years with active or convalescent COVID-19. The CDR3 DNA sequence: TGTGCCAGCAGCGCCAGGGGGCGGCTCAACGAGCAGTACTTC. This gives the protein CASSARGRLNEQYF. Looking up the rest from reference TRBV9 and TRBJ2-7 gives the full variable domain: DSGVTQTPKHLITATGQRVTLRCSPRSGDLSVYWYQQSLDQGLQFLIQYYNGEERAKGNILERFSAQQFPDLHSELNLSSLELGDSALYFCASSARGRLNEQYFGPGTRLTVT.